The 20 T cell receptor beta chains presented below share a single source sample, sequenced in a study of T cell repertoires in cytomegalovirus infection. TCRdb itself ran the reads through MiXCR, one entry per CDR3 protein. This sample has approximately 630,000 distinct CDR3 sequences, with roughly 26% found just once. Sample: CD8+ T cells from PBMCs. The receptors stem from a human donor in good health (CMV status not recorded). Some clones in this sample may be carry-over from other donors' samples.

The chain joins TRBV5-5 to TRBJ2-7; 11 bases are shared with TRBD1. The CDR3 extends over 14 amino acids. The germline V gene encodes CDR1 SGHKS and CDR2 YYEKEE (reference sequence). The ends lost 3 bases at V and 2 bases at J; junction bases unmatched: 1. The CDR3 protein is CASSWDRGTYEQYV. DNA for the CDR3: TGTGCCAGCAGCTGGGACAGGGGGACCTACGAGCAGTACGTC.

Regarding this clonotype: One end of the junction varies from germline; a read error may be responsible. The chain employs TRBV5-6 and TRBJ2-1, with 8 bases matching TRBD1. The CDR3 runs 15 residues. Germline lookup yields CDR1 SGHDT and CDR2 YYEEEE. The CDR3 bases are TGTGTCAGCAGCCATGGACAGGGATCTAGGAATGAGCAGTTCTTC. This encodes CVSSHGQGSRNEQFF.

With respect to this clonotype: A read error is possible here, since a much larger clone lies one base away. This chain uses TRBV7-3 with TRBJ2-1; 10 bases are a match to TRBD1. Losses at the gene ends were 10 bases for V and 3 bases for J; bases not matched to a gene: 12. CDR3 size: 16 residues. CDR1 is SGHTA, CDR2 FQGTGA, per germline. CDR3 amino acids: CANSLQRTGGYNEQFF. The CDR3 DNA reads as TGTGCCAACAGTCTACAGAGGACAGGGGGCTACAATGAGCAGTTCTTC.

V usage is TRBV7-9 and J usage is TRBJ1-2, with D maybe TRBD1 (5 bases). CDR1 and CDR2 from the germline V gene are SEHNR and FQNEAQ (reference sequence). The CDR3 totals 14 residues. V lost 6 bases to trimming and J lost 3 bases, with 14 bases between them. The CDR3 region has the DNA TGTGCCAGCAGGGGCGGCGGCAGGGACTATGGCTACACCTTC. Translated: CASRGGGRDYGYTF.

J is TRBJ2-3 and V is TRBV7-9, with 8 bases identical to TRBD2. V lost 5 bases to trimming and J lost 1 base; unmatched junction nucleotides: 8. This CDR3 is 16 amino acids long. Germline CDR1 is SEHNR and CDR2 is FQNEAQ (reference sequence). For the CDR3, the DNA is TGTGCCAGCAGCCCCAGTAGCGGGGTGGGCACAGATACGCAGTATTTT. Its translation: CASSPSSGVGTDTQYF.

This clonotype was detected ten times or more. Here the CDR3 reads CASSTPGQGNEQYF. CDR3 in DNA: TGTGCCAGCAGTACACCGGGACAGGGAAACGAGCAGTACTTC. This chain joins TRBV12-3 or TRBV12-4 and TRBJ2-7, with 9 nucleotides matching TRBD1. The CDR3 contains 14 residues. V lost 5 bases and J lost 5; bases outside the gene matches: 7.

V gene TRBV28 combines with J gene TRBJ2-5; the D gene is possibly TRBD2 (7 bases). V lost 0 bases and J lost 0, with 17 bases in between. Looked up from germline, CDR1 is MDHEN and CDR2 is SYDVKM. This CDR3 contains 18 residues. The CDR3 region has the DNA TGTGCCAGCAGTTTATGGGGGGGGGCCGGGCAGGACCAAGAGACCCAGTACTTC. It specifies CASSLWGGAGQDQETQYF. Together with reference TRBV28 and TRBJ2-5, the CDR3 gives the full variable domain: DVKVTQSSRYLVKRTGEKVFLECVQDMDHENMFWYRQDPGLGLRLIYFSYDVKMKEKGDIPEGYSVSREKKERFSLILESASTNQTSMYLCASSLWGGAGQDQETQYFGPGTRLLVL.

This clonotype was counted at least ten times. The chain is built from TRBV19 and TRBJ2-7; TRBD1 might be the D (6 bases). This CDR3 spans 14 amino acids. V dropped 5 bases and J dropped 3 bases, with 14 bases sitting between them. Germline-derived CDR1 and CDR2 are LNHDA and SQIVND (reference sequence). CDR3 in amino acids: CASSSGTPDYEQYF. The CDR3 DNA sequence: TGTGCCAGTAGTTCCGGGACACCAGACTACGAGCAGTACTTC.

The rearrangement links TRBV28 to TRBJ1-1; D is unresolved. V was clipped by 7 bases and J by 6 bases, with 15 bases between them. CDR1 is MDHEN and CDR2 is SYDVKM in the germline V gene. This CDR3 comprises 13 residues. The CDR3 DNA reads TGTGCCAGCAACCCCTTCCCCGACGCTGAAGCTTTCTTT. This translates into CASNPFPDAEAFF.

The rearrangement links TRBV7-6 to TRBJ2-7; D might be TRBD2 (5 bases). CDR1 and CDR2 (germline): SGHVS, FNYEAQ. The CDR3 spans 12 residues. The CDR3 DNA reads TGTGCCAGCAGCTCTGTAGAGCGCGGGCAGACCGTC. As protein: CASSSVERGQTV.

The chain uses TRBV4-3 and TRBJ2-3; no clear D gene. The CDR3 covers 14 residues. The V and J ends lost 4 bases and 0 bases respectively, with 8 bases between them. Germline V gene data show CDR1 as LGHNA and CDR2 as YSLEER. The CDR3 spells CASSRSDSTDTQYF. The DNA of the CDR3 is TGCGCCAGCAGCCGATCGGATAGCACAGATACGCAGTATTTT.

This rearrangement joins TRBV20-1 to TRBJ2-5, with TRBD2 as a possible D gene (7 bases). V lost 6 bases and J 3 bases, leaving 14 bases between the germline ends. The germline gives CDR1 DFQATT, CDR2 SNEGSKA (reference sequence). The CDR3 spans 13 residues. The CDR3: CSAEGGGEETQYF. CDR3 bases: TGCAGTGCCGAGGGAGGGGGAGAAGAGACCCAGTACTTC.

This clonotype came up once. The chain combines TRBV19 with TRBJ2-4; 12 positions match TRBD2. The trim removed 1 base at V and 1 base at J, leaving 8 bases unmatched. Germline V gene sequence: CDR1 LNHDA, CDR2 SQIVND (reference sequence). The CDR3 extends over 19 amino acids. This CDR3 is CASSIAGLAGINAKNIQYF. CDR3 DNA: TGTGCCAGTAGTATAGCAGGACTAGCGGGGATCAACGCCAAAAACATTCAGTACTTC. Looking up the rest from reference TRBV19 and TRBJ2-4 gives the full variable domain: DGGITQSPKYLFRKEGQNVTLSCEQNLNHDAMYWYRQDPGQGLRLIYYSQIVNDFQKGDIAEGYSVSREKKESFPLTVTSAQKNPTAFYLCASSIAGLAGINAKNIQYFGAGTRLSVL.

This clonotype was detected only once. This chain connects TRBV7-6 to TRBJ1-6; D might be TRBD1 (5 bases). V lost 0 bases to trimming and J lost 2 bases, with 11 bases between them. Germline V gene data show CDR1 as SGHVS and CDR2 as FNYEAQ. This CDR3 spans 17 amino acids. This CDR3 is CASSLAVRGTYNSPLHF. The CDR3, as DNA: TGTGCCAGCAGCTTAGCAGTGAGGGGCACCTATAATTCACCCCTCCACTTT.

As regards this clonotype: This clone may be a read error of a much larger clone one base away. The chain recombines TRBV7-1 with TRBJ2-3, with D tentatively TRBD2 (6 bases). TRBV7-1 is an ORF, with its function uncertain. CDR3 length equals 13 residues. V dropped 8 bases and J dropped 5 bases, with 14 bases sitting between them. The CDR3 nucleotides are TGTGCCAGCGGGGGACTTTCCATAGATACGCAGTATTTT. This sequence encodes CASGGLSIDTQYF.

This clonotype was observed a few times. The V gene is TRBV27, the J gene TRBJ1-6, with 8 bases identical to TRBD1. There are 15 residues in the CDR3. Germline V gene sequence: CDR1 MNHEY, CDR2 SMNVEV (reference sequence). Trimming removed 5 bases from V and 10 bases from J; junction bases left unmatched: 10. CDR3 bases: TGTGCCAGCAGTCCACTGACAGGGGAATGGTCACCCCTCCACTTT. Translation: CASSPLTGEWSPLHF.

In its sample, this clonotype was seen many times. This chain connects TRBV20-1 to TRBJ1-1, with D tentatively TRBD1 (6 bases). The CDR3 runs to 14 residues. V was clipped by 0 bases and J by 4 bases, with 12 bases between them. The germline gives CDR1 DFQATT, CDR2 SNEGSKA (reference sequence). DNA for the CDR3: TGCAGTGCTAGAGAGGTTACAGGGTTCACTGAAGCTTTCTTT. It encodes CSAREVTGFTEAFF.

The chain carries TRBV29-1 and TRBJ1-1, with D possibly being TRBD1 (5 bases). From germline, CDR1 is SQVTM and CDR2 ANQGSEA. Trimming took off 6 bases at V and 10 bases at J, with 18 bases between the two ends. This CDR3 has 12 amino acids. This CDR3 is CSVDGDGAGAFF. DNA of the CDR3: TGCAGCGTGGACGGGGACGGAGCAGGAGCTTTCTTT.

This chain connects TRBV28 to TRBJ2-5, with TRBD2 matching 9 bases. This CDR3 comprises 15 residues. Germline assignment: CDR1 MDHEN and CDR2 SYDVKM. J gave up 2 bases and V 3 bases, and 4 bases lay outside the gene matches. CDR3 nucleotides: TGTGCCAGCAGTTTGGGACTAGCCACGCAAGAGACCCAGTACTTC. It codes for CASSLGLATQETQYF.

In its sample, this clonotype was seen a few times. V and J are TRBV10-1 and TRBJ1-2; D gene ambiguous. Trimming removed 5 bases at V and 4 bases at J, with 11 bases between. The CDR3 extends over 13 amino acids. Germline V gives CDR1 WNHNN, CDR2 SYGVQD (reference sequence). The DNA of the CDR3 is TGCGCCAGCAGTAAAGGGCAGGCCTATGGCTACACCTTC. It yields the protein CASSKGQAYGYTF.